These T cell receptor beta chains were read from a single sample in a study of sequential checkpoint blockade in melanoma. Sequencing was performed with immunoSEQ multiplex PCR; in TCRdb, only in-frame clones are kept and a portion is missing. The table lists 15,000 or so clones, about 68% of them singletons. The material was CD8+ T cells sorted from blood (inferred from file names), obtained from a patient given nivolumab and ipilimumab in sequence. The receptors here all came from a human donor with melanoma. Each CDR3 is given with its conserved first and last residue. The D gene is left open where the match is weak. The size field is filled for only some rows; it gives once, few, many or a size class.

V gene: TRBV11-2; CDR3 length: 15; J gene: TRBJ2-7; clone size: NA; D gene: TRBD2; CDR3 protein: CASSLAASGSYEQYF; CDR3 DNA: TGTGCCAGCAGCTTAGCGGCTAGCGGTTCCTACGAGCAGTACTTC
V gene: TRBV19; CDR3 length: 17; J gene: TRBJ2-1; clone size: NA; D gene: NA; CDR3 protein: CASSPERLETYIHEQFF; CDR3 DNA: TGTGCCAGTAGTCCCGAACGACTAGAGACTTATATCCATGAGCAGTTCTTC
V gene: TRBV2; CDR3 length: 16; J gene: TRBJ2-5; clone size: NA; D gene: NA; CDR3 protein: CASSEDQAGWLETQYF; CDR3 DNA: TGTGCCAGCAGTGAAGATCAGGCAGGGTGGCTGGAGACCCAGTACTTC
V gene: TRBV30; CDR3 length: 17; J gene: TRBJ2-1; clone size: NA; D gene: TRBD1; CDR3 protein: CAWTGTGTSGSYNEQFF; CDR3 DNA: TGTGCCTGGACTGGGACAGGAACCTCAGGGTCCTACAATGAGCAGTTCTTC
V gene: TRBV7-2; CDR3 length: 15; J gene: TRBJ1-4; clone size: NA; D gene: TRBD1; CDR3 protein: CASSLTGGAGEKLFF; CDR3 DNA: TGTGCCAGCAGCCTCACAGGGGGCGCGGGCGAAAAACTGTTTTTT
V gene: TRBV9; CDR3 length: 15; J gene: TRBJ2-1; clone size: NA; D gene: TRBD2; CDR3 protein: CASSVEVAGYNEQFF; CDR3 DNA: TGTGCCAGCAGCGTAGAAGTAGCGGGATACAATGAGCAGTTCTTC
V gene: TRBV11-2; CDR3 length: 14; J gene: TRBJ2-7; clone size: NA; D gene: TRBD2; CDR3 protein: CASSLYKREYEQYF; CDR3 DNA: TGTGCCAGCAGCTTATATAAGCGGGAGTACGAGCAGTACTTC
V gene: TRBV2; CDR3 length: 15; J gene: TRBJ1-1; clone size: NA; D gene: TRBD1; CDR3 protein: CAGDIRDRGSTEAFF; CDR3 DNA: TGTGCCGGCGATATCCGGGACAGGGGTAGCACTGAAGCTTTCTTT
V gene: TRBV10-3; CDR3 length: 14; J gene: TRBJ1-2; clone size: NA; D gene: NA; CDR3 protein: CAISRTVTNYGYTF; CDR3 DNA: TGTGCCATCAGTAGGACAGTTACTAACTATGGCTACACCTTC
V gene: TRBV11-2; CDR3 length: 15; J gene: TRBJ2-1; clone size: NA; D gene: NA; CDR3 protein: CASSPRPSSYNEQFF; CDR3 DNA: TGTGCCAGCAGCCCCAGGCCCAGCTCCTACAATGAGCAGTTCTTC
V gene: TRBV6-5; CDR3 length: 13; J gene: TRBJ2-7; clone size: NA; D gene: TRBD2; CDR3 protein: CASRGLAGAEQYF; CDR3 DNA: TGTGCCAGCAGAGGGCTAGCGGGAGCAGAGCAGTACTTC
V gene: TRBV6-5; CDR3 length: 16; J gene: TRBJ2-1; clone size: NA; D gene: TRBD2; CDR3 protein: CASSFRTSGGGNEQFF; CDR3 DNA: TGTGCCAGCAGTTTTAGGACTAGCGGGGGTGGCAATGAGCAGTTCTTC
V gene: TRBV7-9; CDR3 length: 16; J gene: TRBJ1-2; clone size: NA; D gene: TRBD1; CDR3 protein: CASSQDIGDRVYGYTF; CDR3 DNA: TGCGCCAGCAGCCAAGACATTGGGGACAGGGTATATGGCTACACCTTC
V gene: TRBV2; CDR3 length: 14; J gene: TRBJ2-7; clone size: NA; D gene: TRBD2; CDR3 protein: CANTGTSGSYEQYF; CDR3 DNA: TGTGCCAACACCGGGACTAGCGGCTCCTACGAGCAGTACTTC
V gene: TRBV11-2; CDR3 length: 12; J gene: TRBJ1-1; clone size: NA; D gene: NA; CDR3 protein: CASSFLGIQAFF; CDR3 DNA: TGTGCCAGCAGCTTTCTCGGGATCCAAGCTTTCTTT
V gene: TRBV4-3; CDR3 length: 15; J gene: TRBJ1-6; clone size: medium-sized; D gene: NA; CDR3 protein: CASSQDRGRDSPLHF; CDR3 DNA: TGCGCCAGCAGCCAAGATCGGGGTCGGGATTCACCCCTCCACTTT
V gene: TRBV14; CDR3 length: 15; J gene: TRBJ1-1; clone size: NA; D gene: TRBD1; CDR3 protein: CASSFRQGTFVEAFF; CDR3 DNA: TGTGCCAGCAGCTTTCGACAGGGAACTTTCGTTGAAGCTTTCTTT
V gene: TRBV5-1; CDR3 length: 15; J gene: TRBJ2-3; clone size: NA; D gene: TRBD2; CDR3 protein: CASSPGEGREDTQYF; CDR3 DNA: TGCGCCAGCAGCCCCGGGGAGGGAAGGGAAGATACGCAGTATTTT
V gene: TRBV4-2; CDR3 length: 15; J gene: TRBJ2-7; clone size: NA; D gene: TRBD2; CDR3 protein: CASSHGGTSGTEQYF; CDR3 DNA: TGTGCCAGCAGCCACGGGGGGACTAGCGGGACAGAGCAGTACTTC
V gene: TRBV4-3; CDR3 length: 15; J gene: TRBJ2-5; clone size: NA; D gene: TRBD2; CDR3 protein: CASSFGRGEAETQYF; CDR3 DNA: TGCGCCAGCAGTTTTGGACGGGGGGAAGCTGAGACCCAGTACTTC
V gene: TRBV5-1; CDR3 length: 16; J gene: TRBJ2-7; clone size: NA; D gene: TRBD2; CDR3 protein: CASSPEELAGGPEQYF; CDR3 DNA: TGCGCCAGCAGCCCGGAGGAACTAGCGGGAGGGCCCGAGCAGTACTTC
V gene: TRBV4-3; CDR3 length: 13; J gene: TRBJ2-1; clone size: NA; D gene: NA; CDR3 protein: CASSHSQGNEQFF; CDR3 DNA: TGCGCCAGCAGCCATTCTCAGGGAAATGAGCAGTTCTTC
V gene: TRBV5-8; CDR3 length: 11; J gene: TRBJ2-7; clone size: NA; D gene: NA; CDR3 protein: CASSPHYEQYF; CDR3 DNA: TGTGCCAGCAGTCCCCATTACGAGCAGTACTTC
V gene: TRBV15; CDR3 length: 15; J gene: TRBJ1-1; clone size: NA; D gene: NA; CDR3 protein: CATSRDRGWGTEAFF; CDR3 DNA: TGTGCCACCAGCAGAGATAGAGGGTGGGGAACTGAAGCTTTCTTT
V gene: TRBV7-9; CDR3 length: 17; J gene: TRBJ2-2; clone size: NA; D gene: TRBD2; CDR3 protein: CASSQDPPGGGTGELFF; CDR3 DNA: TGCGCCAGCAGCCAAGATCCCCCCGGGGGGGGGACCGGGGAGCTGTTTTTT
V gene: TRBV7-9; CDR3 length: 12; J gene: TRBJ2-1; clone size: NA; D gene: NA; CDR3 protein: CASNSRMDEQFF; CDR3 DNA: TGTGCCAGCAACTCCCGTATGGATGAGCAGTTCTTC
V gene: TRBV25-1; CDR3 length: 18; J gene: TRBJ2-2; clone size: NA; D gene: NA; CDR3 protein: CASRSDGWLENRTGELFF; CDR3 DNA: TGTGCCAGCAGGAGTGATGGTTGGCTAGAGAATCGCACCGGGGAGCTGTTTTTT
V gene: TRBV5-1; CDR3 length: 14; J gene: TRBJ1-1; clone size: NA; D gene: NA; CDR3 protein: CASSLRGFNTEAFF; CDR3 DNA: TGCGCCAGCAGCTTAAGGGGCTTCAACACTGAAGCTTTCTTT
V gene: TRBV7-6; CDR3 length: 15; J gene: TRBJ1-1; clone size: NA; D gene: NA; CDR3 protein: CASSLTNGMATEAFF; CDR3 DNA: TGTGCCAGCAGCTTAACTAACGGGATGGCAACTGAAGCTTTCTTT
V gene: TRBV19; CDR3 length: 13; J gene: TRBJ1-2; clone size: few; D gene: NA; CDR3 protein: CASSNQGNYGYTF; CDR3 DNA: TGTGCCAGTAGTAACCAGGGTAACTATGGCTACACCTTC
V gene: TRBV27; CDR3 length: 13; J gene: TRBJ1-2; clone size: NA; D gene: NA; CDR3 protein: CASSLVYGAGYTF; CDR3 DNA: TGTGCCAGCAGTTTGGTATACGGTGCTGGCTACACCTTC
V gene: TRBV15; CDR3 length: 16; J gene: TRBJ2-7; clone size: NA; D gene: TRBD2; CDR3 protein: CATSGYLEVSGYEQYF; CDR3 DNA: TGTGCCACCAGCGGCTATCTCGAGGTTAGCGGGTACGAGCAGTACTTC
V gene: TRBV7-5; CDR3 length: 13; J gene: TRBJ2-7; clone size: few; D gene: NA; CDR3 protein: CASREGLSYEQYF; CDR3 DNA: TGTGCCAGCAGAGAGGGACTTTCCTACGAGCAGTACTTC
V gene: TRBV4-2; CDR3 length: 14; J gene: TRBJ2-3; clone size: NA; D gene: NA; CDR3 protein: CASSQEINTDTQYF; CDR3 DNA: TGTGCCAGCAGCCAAGAAATTAACACAGATACGCAGTATTTT
V gene: TRBV5-5; CDR3 length: 14; J gene: TRBJ2-1; clone size: NA; D gene: TRBD1; CDR3 protein: CASSPGTGDNEQFF; CDR3 DNA: TGTGCCAGCAGCCCAGGGACAGGGGACAATGAGCAGTTCTTC
V gene: TRBV6-4; CDR3 length: 13; J gene: TRBJ2-2; clone size: NA; D gene: NA; CDR3 protein: CASSPLGTGELFF; CDR3 DNA: TGTGCCAGCAGTCCCCTCGGGACCGGGGAGCTGTTTTTT
V gene: TRBV9; CDR3 length: 17; J gene: TRBJ1-3; clone size: NA; D gene: NA; CDR3 protein: CASSGQDTLSWGNTIYF; CDR3 DNA: TGTGCCAGCAGCGGCCAGGACACTCTCTCGTGGGGAAACACCATATATTTT
V gene: TRBV19; CDR3 length: 13; J gene: TRBJ1-4; clone size: NA; D gene: TRBD1; CDR3 protein: CASSIGQGEKLFF; CDR3 DNA: TGTGCCAGTAGTATCGGACAGGGGGAAAAACTGTTTTTT
V gene: TRBV10-3; CDR3 length: 13; J gene: TRBJ1-2; clone size: few; D gene: TRBD1; CDR3 protein: CAIDRGYDYGYTF; CDR3 DNA: TGTGCCATCGACAGGGGGTACGACTATGGCTACACCTTC
V gene: TRBV4-2; CDR3 length: 13; J gene: TRBJ1-1; clone size: NA; D gene: NA; CDR3 protein: CASTPTGDTEAFF; CDR3 DNA: TGTGCCAGCACCCCTACGGGGGACACTGAAGCTTTCTTT
V gene: TRBV30; CDR3 length: 14; J gene: TRBJ1-1; clone size: NA; D gene: NA; CDR3 protein: CAWSVRWMNTEAFF; CDR3 DNA: TGTGCCTGGAGTGTGAGGTGGATGAACACTGAAGCTTTCTTT
V gene: TRBV10-3; CDR3 length: 16; J gene: TRBJ2-1; clone size: NA; D gene: NA; CDR3 protein: CAISESYEGERNEQFF; CDR3 DNA: TGTGCCATCAGTGAGTCATATGAGGGAGAGAGAAATGAGCAGTTCTTC
V gene: TRBV29-1; CDR3 length: 10; J gene: TRBJ2-1; clone size: NA; D gene: NA; CDR3 protein: CSVEIFEQFF; CDR3 DNA: TGCAGCGTTGAAATCTTTGAGCAGTTCTTC
V gene: TRBV11-3; CDR3 length: 16; J gene: TRBJ2-1; clone size: once; D gene: TRBD2; CDR3 protein: CASSPRTSGVYNEQFF; CDR3 DNA: TGTGCCAGCAGCCCCAGGACTAGCGGAGTCTACAATGAGCAGTTCTTC
V gene: TRBV9; CDR3 length: 10; J gene: TRBJ1-2; clone size: NA; D gene: NA; CDR3 protein: CASGGEGYTF; CDR3 DNA: TGTGCCAGCGGAGGAGAGGGCTACACCTTC
V gene: TRBV6-4; CDR3 length: 13; J gene: TRBJ1-1; clone size: NA; D gene: NA; CDR3 protein: CASSPTENTEAFF; CDR3 DNA: TGTGCCAGCAGTCCTACTGAGAACACTGAAGCTTTCTTT
V gene: TRBV6-5; CDR3 length: 15; J gene: TRBJ2-3; clone size: NA; D gene: NA; CDR3 protein: CASSYEASLADTQYF; CDR3 DNA: TGTGCCAGCAGTTACGAAGCGAGTCTGGCAGATACGCAGTATTTT
V gene: TRBV27; CDR3 length: 14; J gene: TRBJ1-6; clone size: NA; D gene: TRBD1; CDR3 protein: CASSWGQGISPLHF; CDR3 DNA: TGTGCCAGCAGTTGGGGACAGGGTATATCACCCCTCCACTTT
V gene: TRBV11-2; CDR3 length: 17; J gene: TRBJ2-1; clone size: NA; D gene: NA; CDR3 protein: CASSLGAGKGPYNEQFF; CDR3 DNA: TGTGCCAGCAGCTTAGGCGCCGGAAAGGGGCCCTACAATGAGCAGTTCTTC
V gene: TRBV9; CDR3 length: 22; J gene: TRBJ2-1; clone size: NA; D gene: TRBD2; CDR3 protein: CASSVMLGLAGESPGGSNEQFF; CDR3 DNA: TGTGCCAGCAGCGTAATGCTTGGACTAGCGGGAGAGAGTCCCGGCGGATCCAATGAGCAGTTCTTC
V gene: TRBV6-5; CDR3 length: 15; J gene: TRBJ1-1; clone size: NA; D gene: TRBD1; CDR3 protein: CASSPWTGRNTEAFF; CDR3 DNA: TGTGCCAGCAGTCCCTGGACAGGGCGGAACACTGAAGCTTTCTTT
V gene: TRBV19; CDR3 length: 14; J gene: TRBJ1-2; clone size: NA; D gene: TRBD1; CDR3 protein: CASSAHQGTAGYTF; CDR3 DNA: TGTGCCAGTAGTGCCCACCAGGGGACAGCCGGCTACACCTTC
V gene: TRBV27; CDR3 length: 16; J gene: TRBJ1-6; clone size: NA; D gene: NA; CDR3 protein: CASRAPGWTDNSPLHF; CDR3 DNA: TGTGCCAGCAGAGCCCCGGGCTGGACAGATAATTCACCCCTCCACTTT
V gene: TRBV5-4; CDR3 length: 15; J gene: TRBJ2-1; clone size: NA; D gene: NA; CDR3 protein: CASTFIVGGHNEQFF; CDR3 DNA: TGTGCCAGCACCTTCATTGTGGGGGGACACAATGAGCAGTTCTTC
V gene: TRBV10-3; CDR3 length: 19; J gene: TRBJ2-7; clone size: NA; D gene: NA; CDR3 protein: CAISVKTGAQGLRAGEQYF; CDR3 DNA: TGTGCCATCAGTGTCAAGACCGGCGCACAGGGGCTACGGGCGGGGGAGCAGTACTTC